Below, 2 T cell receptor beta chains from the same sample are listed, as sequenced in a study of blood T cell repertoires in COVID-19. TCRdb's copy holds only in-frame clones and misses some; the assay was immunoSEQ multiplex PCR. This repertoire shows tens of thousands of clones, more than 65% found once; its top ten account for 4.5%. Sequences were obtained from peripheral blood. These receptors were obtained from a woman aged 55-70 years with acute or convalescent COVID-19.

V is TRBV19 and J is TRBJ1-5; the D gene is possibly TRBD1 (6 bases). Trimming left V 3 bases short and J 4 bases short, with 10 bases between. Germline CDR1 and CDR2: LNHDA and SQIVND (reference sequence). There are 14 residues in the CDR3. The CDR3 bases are TGTGCCAGTAGTATTAGGACAGCGAATCAGCCCCAGCATTTT. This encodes CASSIRTANQPQHF. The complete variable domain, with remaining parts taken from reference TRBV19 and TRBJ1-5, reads DGGITQSPKYLFRKEGQNVTLSCEQNLNHDAMYWYRQDPGQGLRLIYYSQIVNDFQKGDIAEGYSVSREKKESFPLTVTSAQKNPTAFYLCASSIRTANQPQHFGDGTRLSIL.

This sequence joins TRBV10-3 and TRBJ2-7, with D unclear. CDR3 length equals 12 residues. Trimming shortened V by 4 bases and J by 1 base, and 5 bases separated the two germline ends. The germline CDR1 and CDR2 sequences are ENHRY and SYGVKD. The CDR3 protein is CAISASSYEQYF. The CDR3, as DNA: TGTGCCATCAGTGCCTCTTCCTACGAGCAGTACTTC.